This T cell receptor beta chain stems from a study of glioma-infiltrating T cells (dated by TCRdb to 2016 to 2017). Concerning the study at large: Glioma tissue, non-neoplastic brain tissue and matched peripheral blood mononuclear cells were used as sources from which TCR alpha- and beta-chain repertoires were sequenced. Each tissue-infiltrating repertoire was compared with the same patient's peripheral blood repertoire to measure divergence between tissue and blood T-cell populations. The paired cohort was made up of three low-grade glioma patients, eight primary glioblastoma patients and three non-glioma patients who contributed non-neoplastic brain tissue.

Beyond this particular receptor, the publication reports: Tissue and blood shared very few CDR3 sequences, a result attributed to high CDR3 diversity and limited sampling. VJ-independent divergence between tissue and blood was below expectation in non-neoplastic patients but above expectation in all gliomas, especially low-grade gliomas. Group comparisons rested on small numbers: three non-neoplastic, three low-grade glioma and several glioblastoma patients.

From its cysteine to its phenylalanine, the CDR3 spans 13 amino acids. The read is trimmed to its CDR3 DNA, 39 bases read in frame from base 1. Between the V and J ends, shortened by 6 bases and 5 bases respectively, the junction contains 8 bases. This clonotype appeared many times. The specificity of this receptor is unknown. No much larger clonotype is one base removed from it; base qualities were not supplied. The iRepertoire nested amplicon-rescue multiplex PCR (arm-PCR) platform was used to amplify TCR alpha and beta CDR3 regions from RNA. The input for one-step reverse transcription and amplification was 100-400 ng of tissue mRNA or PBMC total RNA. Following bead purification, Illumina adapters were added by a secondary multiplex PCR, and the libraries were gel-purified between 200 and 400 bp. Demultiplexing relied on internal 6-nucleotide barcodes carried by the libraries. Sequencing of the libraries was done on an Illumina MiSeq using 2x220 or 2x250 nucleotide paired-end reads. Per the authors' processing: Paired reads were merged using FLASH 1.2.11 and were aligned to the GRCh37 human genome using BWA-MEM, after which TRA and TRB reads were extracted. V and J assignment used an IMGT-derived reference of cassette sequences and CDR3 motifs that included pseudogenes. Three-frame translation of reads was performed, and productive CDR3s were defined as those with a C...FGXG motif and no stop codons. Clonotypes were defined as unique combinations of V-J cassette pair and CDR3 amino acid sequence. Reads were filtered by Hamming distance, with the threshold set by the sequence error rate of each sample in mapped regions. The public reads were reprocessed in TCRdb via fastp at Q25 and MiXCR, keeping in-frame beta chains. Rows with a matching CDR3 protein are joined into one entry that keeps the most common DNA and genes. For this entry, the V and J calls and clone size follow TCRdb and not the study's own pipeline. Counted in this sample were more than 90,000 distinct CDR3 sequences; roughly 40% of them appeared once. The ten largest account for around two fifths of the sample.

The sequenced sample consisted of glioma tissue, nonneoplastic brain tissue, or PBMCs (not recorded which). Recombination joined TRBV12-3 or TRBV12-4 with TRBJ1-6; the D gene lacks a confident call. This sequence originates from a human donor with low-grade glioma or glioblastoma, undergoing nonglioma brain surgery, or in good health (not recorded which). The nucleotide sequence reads TGTGCCAGCAGGGGCTTAAATAATTCACCCCTCCACTTT. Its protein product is CASRGLNNSPLHF.